This TCR beta chain originates from a study of blood T cells in healthy people across ages. Per the germline V gene, CDR1 is LGHNA and CDR2 is YSLEER. V dropped 4 bases and J dropped 10 bases, with 14 bases sitting between them. The CDR3 is made up of 13 amino acids. Donors each provided around 9 milliliters of peripheral blood. Each sample yielded at least 5.5 micrograms of PBMC total RNA. Then a second PCR, running about 6 to 12 cycles, was carried out with a sample-barcoded 5' primer and a J-beta primer mix. One entry per CDR3 protein results from TCRdb running MiXCR on the 5' RACE reads. The sample carries fewer than 700,000 distinct CDR3 sequences, 40% to 45% recorded once.

Sequenced material: blood. The TCR originated in a man at least 80 years old in good health. The chain recombines TRBV4-3 with TRBJ2-1; D gene unclear. CDR3 in DNA: TGCGCCAGCAGCCTGTCCCCGGCTGACGAGCAGTTCTTC. It translates to CASSLSPADEQFF.